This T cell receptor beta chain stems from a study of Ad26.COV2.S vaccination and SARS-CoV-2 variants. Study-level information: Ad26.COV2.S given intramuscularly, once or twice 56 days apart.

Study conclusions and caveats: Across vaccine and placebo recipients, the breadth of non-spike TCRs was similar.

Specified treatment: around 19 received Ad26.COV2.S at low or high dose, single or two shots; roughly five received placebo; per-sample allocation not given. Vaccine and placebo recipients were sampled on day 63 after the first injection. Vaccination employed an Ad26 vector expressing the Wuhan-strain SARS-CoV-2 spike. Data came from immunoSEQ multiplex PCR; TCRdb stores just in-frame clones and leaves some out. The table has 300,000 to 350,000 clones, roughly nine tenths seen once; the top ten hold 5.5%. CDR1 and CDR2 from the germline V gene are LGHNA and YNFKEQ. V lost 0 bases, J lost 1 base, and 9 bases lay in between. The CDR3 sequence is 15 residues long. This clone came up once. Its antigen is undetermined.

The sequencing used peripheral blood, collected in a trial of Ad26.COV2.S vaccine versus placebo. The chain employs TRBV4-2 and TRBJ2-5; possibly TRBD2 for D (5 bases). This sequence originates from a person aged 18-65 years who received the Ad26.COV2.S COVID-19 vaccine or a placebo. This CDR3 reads CASSQEARAQETQYF. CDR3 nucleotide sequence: TGTGCCAGCAGCCAAGAGGCGCGGGCCCAAGAGACCCAGTACTTC.